The 32 T cell receptor beta chains listed next were all sequenced from one sample in a study of shared clonotypes between healthy human individuals. Clones were sequenced by immunoSEQ multiplex PCR, and TCRdb holds only the in-frame ones, with some missing. The table lists roughly 500,000 clones, around 73% of them singletons, with about 12% in the top ten. What was sequenced was PBMCs. All receptors derive from a woman in her 40s in good health. Some clones in this sample may be carry-over from other donors' samples.

In its sample, this clone is medium-sized (0.01 to 0.1%). Other DNA variants within this sample encode the same CDR3. The gene calls are TRBV7-2 and TRBJ2-2; TRBD1 is a possible D gene (5 bases). CDR1 and CDR2 from the germline V gene are SGHTA and FQGNSA. Between the trimmed V and J ends, which lost 5 bases and 6 bases, there was a span of 16 bases. The CDR3 extends over 15 amino acids. CDR3 in amino acids: CASSPRVGGAGELFF. DNA for the CDR3: TGTGCCAGCAGCCCCAGGGTGGGCGGCGCCGGGGAGCTGTTTTTT.

V gene TRBV7-6 combines with J gene TRBJ2-7; D unresolved. Germline assignment: CDR1 SGHVS and CDR2 FNYEAQ. V was shortened by 2 bases and J by 6 bases, with 11 bases between the two germline ends. CDR3 length equals 13 residues. Here the CDR3 DNA reads TGTGCCAGCAGCTTATTCGGTCATTCCGAGCAGTACTTC. Translation gives CASSLFGHSEQYF.

A note on this clone: A single base is all that separates this from a far larger clone, so a read error is likely. The identical CDR3 is also encoded by other nucleotide sequences in the sample. The chain is built from TRBV6-5 and TRBJ2-7, with 9 bases lining up with TRBD2. The V gene's germline CDR1 is MNHEY and CDR2 SVGAGI. V was clipped by 3 bases and J by 7 bases; unmatched bases: 10. This CDR3 contains 15 residues. CDR3 protein: CASSYSPSGNYEQYF. The CDR3 region has the DNA TGTGCCAGCAGTTATTCGCCTAGCGGGAACTATGAGCAGTACTTC.

This chain joins TRBV28 and TRBJ2-1; D tentatively reads TRBD1 or TRBD2 (5 bases each). Germline lookup yields CDR1 MDHEN and CDR2 SYDVKM. The CDR3 spans 12 residues. V shed 6 bases and J shed 7 bases, with 10 bases lying between them. CDR3 sequence (DNA): TGTGCCAGCAGCCATGGGGGTAATGAGCAGTTCTTC. It yields the protein CASSHGGNEQFF.

A note on this clone: The same CDR3 arises from other DNA sequences in this sample as well. This rearrangement joins TRBV7-3 to TRBJ2-1, with D tentatively TRBD2 (6 bases). The CDR3 runs 14 residues. Per the germline V gene, CDR1 is SGHTA and CDR2 is FQGTGA. The germline V and J ends were trimmed by 0 bases and 3 bases, with 6 bases remaining between them. The CDR3 sequence: CASSLTGGYNEQFF. CDR3 bases: TGTGCCAGCAGCTTAACGGGGGGCTACAATGAGCAGTTCTTC.

The chain has TRBV7-9 and TRBJ1-5; possibly TRBD1 for D (5 bases). The CDR3 loop spans 16 amino acids. Trimming took off 1 base at V and 6 bases at J, with 16 bases between the two ends. Germline-derived CDR1 and CDR2 are SEHNR and FQNEAQ (reference sequence). CDR3 protein: CASSLGGDLSGQPQHF. In DNA, the CDR3 is TGTGCCAGCAGCTTAGGAGGGGATCTTTCCGGTCAGCCCCAGCATTTT.

Note on this clone: A much larger clone differs from this one at a single base, so this may be a read error. The gene calls are TRBV6-1 and TRBJ1-2; D remains unclear. V lost 0 bases, J lost 7 bases, and 12 bases lay in between. This CDR3 is 14 amino acids long. Germline CDR1 and CDR2: MNHNS and SASEGT. The CDR3 nucleotides are TGTGCCAGCAGTGAAGCGGCTGGCGCCCTTGGCTACACCTTC. Translated, it gives CASSEAAGALGYTF.

This chain joins TRBV20-1 and TRBJ2-5, with D unclear. The V gene lost 6 bases and the J gene lost 6 bases, with 11 bases spanning the gap. The CDR3 is 11 residues long. Germline V CDR1 and CDR2: DFQATT, SNEGSKA (reference sequence). The CDR3, as DNA: TGCAGTGCCAGGCTCGCGCAGACCCAGTACTTC. This sequence encodes CSARLAQTQYF.

In this sample, this clone turned up a few times. V is TRBV10-3 and J is TRBJ2-2; 16 nucleotides align to TRBD2. The length of the CDR3 is 18 residues. Germline assignment: CDR1 ENHRY and CDR2 SYGVKD. Trimming removed 2 bases from V and 7 bases from J; junction bases left unmatched: 7. The CDR3 sequence is CAISEAGLAGGPVGELFF. The CDR3 coding sequence is TGTGCCATCAGTGAGGCGGGACTAGCGGGAGGGCCTGTCGGGGAGCTGTTTTTT.

The chain has TRBV7-9 and TRBJ1-2, with TRBD1 matching over 10 bases. This CDR3 contains 18 residues. Germline CDR1 and CDR2: SEHNR and FQNEAQ (reference sequence). V was pared by 4 bases and J by 4 bases, with 15 bases of the junction left unmatched. The CDR3 spells CASSSDFGTGATTYGYTF. The CDR3 nucleotides read TGTGCCAGCAGCTCCGATTTCGGGACAGGGGCCACCACCTATGGCTACACCTTC.

V usage is TRBV6-6 and J usage is TRBJ1-3; D gene uncertain. V dropped 4 bases and J dropped 5 bases, with 9 bases sitting between them. Germline CDR1 reads MNHNY; CDR2 reads SVGAGI (reference sequence). This CDR3 contains 13 residues. Written as DNA, the CDR3 is TGTGCCAGCAGTTTACGGGAAAGAAACACCATATATTTT. Protein sequence: CASSLRERNTIYF.

This clone was seen a few times. V is TRBV28 and J is TRBJ1-5, with 9 bases aligning to TRBD1. This CDR3 is built from 14 residues. J gave up 2 bases and V 5 bases, and 1 base lay outside the gene matches. CDR1 is MDHEN, CDR2 SYDVKM, per germline. CDR3 nucleotide sequence: TGTGCCAGCAGTAGGGACAGGGGCAATCAGCCCCAGCATTTT. Encoded protein: CASSRDRGNQPQHF.

The rearrangement joins TRBV15 to TRBJ2-7; TRBD2 aligns across 11 bases. The CDR3 contains 17 residues. After removal of 3 bases from V and 4 bases from J, the junction contained 11 bases not matched to a gene. CDR1 and CDR2 (germline): LNHNV, YYDKDF (reference sequence). In DNA, the CDR3 is TGTGCCACCAGCAGGGGCACGGGTCTAGCGGGAGGATACGAGCAGTACTTC. As protein: CATSRGTGLAGGYEQYF.

The chain combines TRBV7-3 with TRBJ1-4, with a possible D match to TRBD1 (6 bases). Trimming took off 6 bases at V and 6 bases at J, with 32 bases between the two ends. Germline CDR1 SGHTA, CDR2 FQGTGA. The CDR3 covers 20 residues. CDR3 amino acids: CASSSKRILETGKKDEKLFF. CDR3 nucleotide sequence: TGTGCCAGCAGTTCAAAACGGATACTGGAAACAGGGAAAAAGGATGAAAAACTGTTTTTT.

A word on this clone: Since a far larger clone is one base different, this is likely a read error. The rearrangement uses TRBV28 and TRBJ1-6, with no clear D. The CDR3 extends over 14 amino acids. Germline assignment: CDR1 MDHEN and CDR2 SYDVKM. V was cut by 8 bases and J by 7 bases, with 15 bases left in between. The CDR3 reads CASRPRVLNSPLHF. CDR3 coding DNA: TGTGCCAGCCGTCCGAGGGTCTTGAATTCACCCCTCCACTTT.

The chain employs TRBV9 and TRBJ2-3; TRBD2 matches 11 bases. From germline, CDR1 is SGDLS and CDR2 YYNGEE. The CDR3 has 17 amino acids. J was trimmed by 2 bases and V by 4 bases; bases with no gene match: 9. The CDR3 protein is CASSPLGLAVLTDTQYF. The CDR3 DNA reads TGTGCCAGCAGCCCCTTGGGACTAGCGGTTCTCACAGATACGCAGTATTTT.

The chain uses TRBV6-5 and TRBJ2-2; 7 positions match TRBD2. The germline CDR1 and CDR2 sequences are MNHEY and SVGAGI. This CDR3 has 13 amino acids. The J segment lost 7 bases and the V segment lost 6 bases, leaving 5 bases of the junction unmatched. CDR3 DNA sequence: TGTGCCAGCAGGCGGGAGCGTGACGGGGAGCTGTTTTTT. Its protein product is CASRRERDGELFF.

V usage is TRBV2 and J usage is TRBJ2-1; D is possibly TRBD2 (5 bases). Germline V gives CDR1 SNHLY, CDR2 FYNNEI. Trimming took 4 bases from V and 0 from J, leaving 7 bases between them. The CDR3 sequence is 14 residues long. In nucleotides, the CDR3 is TGTGCCAGCAGTGCGGGATCCTCCTACAATGAGCAGTTCTTC. Translated, it gives CASSAGSSYNEQFF.

The rearrangement uses TRBV18 and TRBJ1-3; TRBD1 aligns across 8 bases. The length of the CDR3 is 18 residues. The ends lost 0 bases at V and 0 bases at J; junction bases unmatched: 7. In germline, CDR1 is KGHSH, CDR2 LQKENI. CDR3 in amino acids: CASSPPGLTGDSGNTIYF. CDR3 in DNA: TGTGCCAGCTCACCACCGGGCCTGACAGGGGACTCTGGAAACACCATATATTTT.

The V call is TRBV6-5, the J call TRBJ2-3, with TRBD1 matching 11 bases. There are 16 residues in the CDR3. CDR1 is MNHEY and CDR2 is SVGAGI in the germline V gene. V lost 3 bases and J lost 3; bases outside the gene matches: 5. CDR3 region: CASSYEGTGGTDTQYF. The CDR3 bases are TGTGCCAGCAGTTATGAAGGGACAGGGGGTACAGATACGCAGTATTTT.

The J gene is TRBJ1-4, the V gene TRBV19; D is unresolved. With 7 bases removed from V and 0 bases from J, the gap between germline ends came to 12 bases. This CDR3 is built from 15 residues. Germline-derived CDR1 and CDR2 are LNHDA and SQIVND (reference sequence). The CDR3 bases are TGTGCCAGTATAAAAAACAGCGCAACTAATGAAAAACTGTTTTTT. It is translated as CASIKNSATNEKLFF.

Turning to this clone: A far bigger clonotype differs at one base, so this is likely a read error. This chain links TRBV29-1 with TRBJ2-7; TRBD1 might be the D (5 bases). The V gene's germline CDR1 is SQVTM and CDR2 ANQGSEA. The CDR3 runs to 15 residues. The V and J ends lost 6 bases and 7 bases respectively, with 25 bases between them. CDR3 nucleotides: TGCAGCGTAGCCTCAGGGCTTCTCGGGCTTAGGGAGCAGTACTTC. Translated: CSVASGLLGLREQYF.

V gene TRBV7-8 combines with J gene TRBJ1-5, with 8 bases fitting TRBD1. The CDR3 covers 17 residues. Per the germline V gene, CDR1 is SGHVS and CDR2 is FQNEAQ. With 5 bases clipped from V and 4 bases from J, the junction kept 13 bases outside the gene matches. DNA of the CDR3: TGTGCCAGCAGCCACCGGGACAGGTTCACTCGGAATCAGCCCCAGCATTTT. Translated, it gives CASSHRDRFTRNQPQHF.

In regard to this clone: The same CDR3 also results from other DNA sequences found in this sample. This rearrangement joins TRBV2 to TRBJ2-2; TRBD2 might be the D (6 bases). The V end was cut by 4 bases, the J end by 5 bases, with 8 bases between. Per germline, CDR1 SNHLY and CDR2 FYNNEI. The CDR3 runs 13 residues. CDR3 nucleotide sequence: TGTGCCAGCAGTGTAAGCGGGACCGGGGAGCTGTTTTTT. This codes for CASSVSGTGELFF. Together with reference TRBV2 and TRBJ2-2, the CDR3 gives the full variable domain: EPEVTQTPSHQVTQMGQEVILRCVPISNHLYFYWYRQILGQKVEFLVSFYNNEISEKSEIFDDQFSVERPDGSNFTLKIRSTKLEDSAMYFCASSVSGTGELFFGEGSRLTVL.

This clone was counted only a few times. The chain carries TRBV6-4 and TRBJ2-6; D is uncertain. CDR1 is MRHNA and CDR2 is SNTAGT in the germline V gene. V was cut by 10 bases and J by 2 bases, with 15 bases left in between. The CDR3 loop spans 15 amino acids. The CDR3 protein is CATFRSPPGANVLTF. CDR3 DNA: TGTGCCACCTTCCGGAGTCCCCCTGGGGCCAACGTCCTGACTTTC.

The rearrangement joins TRBV5-5 to TRBJ2-5; a weak D match, TRBD1 (5 bases). CDR1 SGHKS and CDR2 YYEKEE come from the germline V gene (reference sequence). The V end lost 2 bases, the J end lost 7 bases, and 12 bases lay between the germline ends. The CDR3 has 13 residues. CDR3 nucleotides: TGTGCCAGCAGCTTCGACAGTGCTGGGACCCAGTACTTC. It codes for CASSFDSAGTQYF.

This clone was recorded once. The chain recombines TRBV19 with TRBJ2-3, with 7 positions matching TRBD2. V trimming: 4 bases; J trimming: 4 bases; junction bases outside the gene matches: 5. The V gene's germline CDR1 is LNHDA and CDR2 SQIVND (reference sequence). This CDR3 is 14 amino acids long. The CDR3 DNA sequence: TGTGCCAGTAGTACTACTAGCGCGCCAGATACGCAGTATTTT. This sequence encodes CASSTTSAPDTQYF.

This clone occurred once. V and J are TRBV15 and TRBJ2-7, with TRBD1 matching over 7 bases. CDR1 and CDR2 (germline): LNHNV, YYDKDF (reference sequence). CDR3 length: 13 amino acids. V was clipped by 5 bases and J by 3 bases; unmatched bases: 4. The CDR3, as DNA: TGTGCCACCAGCCGGGACAGAAACTACGAGCAGTACTTC. Residues: CATSRDRNYEQYF.

This chain joins TRBV6-4 and TRBJ1-2, with TRBD1 matching 8 bases. There are 15 residues in the CDR3. J lost 3 bases, V lost 0 bases, and 3 bases had no gene match. Germline values: CDR1 MRHNA, CDR2 SNTAGT. The CDR3 nucleotides read TGTGCCAGCAGTGACTCTGCAGGGGGCGACTATGGCTACACCTTC. Protein: CASSDSAGGDYGYTF.

J is TRBJ2-5 and V is TRBV5-1, with TRBD1 matching over 10 bases. V trimming: 3 bases; J trimming: 5 bases; junction bases outside the gene matches: 7. This CDR3 has 15 amino acids. Looked up from germline, CDR1 is SGHRS and CDR2 is YFSETQ. CDR3 amino acids: CASSSTGGFQETQYF. CDR3 bases: TGCGCCAGCAGCTCGACAGGGGGCTTCCAGGAGACCCAGTACTTC. The complete variable domain, with remaining parts taken from reference TRBV5-1 and TRBJ2-5, reads KAGVTQTPRYLIKTRGQQVTLSCSPISGHRSVSWYQQTPGQGLQFLFEYFSETQRNKGNFPGRFSGRQFSNSRSEMNVSTLELGDSALYLCASSSTGGFQETQYFGPGTRLLVL.

The chain recombines TRBV27 with TRBJ2-5; 11 bases map to TRBD2. The CDR3 totals 15 residues. J lost 4 bases, V lost 3 bases, and 4 bases had no gene match. Germline CDR1 is MNHEY and CDR2 is SMNVEV (reference sequence). CDR3 nucleotides: TGTGCCAGCAGTTTGTATAGCGGGAGGGGAGAGACCCAGTACTTC. This gives the protein CASSLYSGRGETQYF.

The chain has TRBV30 and TRBJ1-5; no firm D call. The CDR3 is made up of 17 amino acids. Germline CDR1 is GTSNPN and CDR2 is SVGIG (reference sequence). The ends were cut back, 0 bases at V and 2 bases at J, with 17 bases in the middle. The CDR3 reads CAWSVFGRYIGNQPQHF. The CDR3 region has the DNA TGTGCCTGGAGTGTCTTCGGTCGCTATATCGGCAATCAGCCCCAGCATTTT.